Following are 10 T cell receptor beta chains from one sample sequenced in a study of cytomegalovirus exposure and HLA in healthy donors. With 60 Vbeta and 13 Jbeta primers, the PCR was carried out. Sequencing was performed with immunoSEQ multiplex PCR; in TCRdb, only in-frame clones are kept and a portion is missing. The sample records roughly 160,000 clones, 80% being singletons. The source material was PBMCs. The source is a man younger than 35 in good health and CMV-seropositive.

The rearrangement uses TRBV11-2 and TRBJ2-7; 8 bases match TRBD2. CDR3 length equals 17 residues. Looked up from germline, CDR1 is SGHAT and CDR2 is FQNNGV. J was trimmed by 2 bases and V by 3 bases; bases with no gene match: 12. CDR3 sequence: CASSLGALAGLTYEQYF. In DNA, the CDR3 is TGTGCCAGCAGCTTGGGTGCCCTAGCGGGTCTAACCTACGAGCAGTACTTC.

The chain uses TRBV10-3 and TRBJ1-1, with 12 positions matching TRBD1. The V and J ends lost 3 bases and 3 bases, in that order; junction bases with no gene match: 8. The germline V gene encodes CDR1 ENHRY and CDR2 SYGVKD. The CDR3 contains 17 residues. CDR3 bases: TGTGCCATCAGTGACACCGGGACAGGGGGCTATGACACTGAAGCTTTCTTT. Translated: CAISDTGTGGYDTEAFF.

This chain uses TRBV9 with TRBJ2-6, with 12 nucleotides matching TRBD1. The CDR3 is 19 residues long. Germline assignment: CDR1 SGDLS and CDR2 YYNGEE. V shed 1 base and J 2 bases; nucleotides not matched to a gene: 7. The CDR3 coding sequence is TGTGCCAGCAGCGTAACCAGCGGGACAGGGGGCGCTGGGGCCAACGTCCTGACTTTC. It is translated as CASSVTSGTGGAGANVLTF.

The CDR3 here is CASSIGDRGLSGNTIYF. In nucleotides, the CDR3 is TGTGCCAGTAGTATTGGGGACAGGGGGCTCTCTGGAAACACCATATATTTT. The chain uses TRBV19 and TRBJ1-3; 12 positions match TRBD1. V shed 3 bases, J shed 0 bases, and the junction held 3 bases outside the gene matches. The germline V gene encodes CDR1 LNHDA and CDR2 SQIVND (reference sequence). The CDR3 runs 17 residues. Complete variable domain (other parts from reference TRBV19 and TRBJ1-3): DGGITQSPKYLFRKEGQNVTLSCEQNLNHDAMYWYRQDPGQGLRLIYYSQIVNDFQKGDIAEGYSVSREKKESFPLTVTSAQKNPTAFYLCASSIGDRGLSGNTIYFGEGSWLTVV.

This chain connects TRBV7-2 to TRBJ2-7; 7 nucleotides agree with TRBD1. Looked up from germline, CDR1 is SGHTA and CDR2 is FQGNSA. This CDR3 is 14 amino acids long. The V gene end was trimmed by 0 bases and the J gene end by 2 bases; junction bases not matched to a gene: 1. This chain's CDR3 is CASSLAGQTYEQYF. The CDR3 nucleotides read TGTGCCAGCAGCTTAGCGGGACAGACCTACGAGCAGTACTTC.

The chain joins TRBV7-8 to TRBJ2-1, with 7 bases lining up with TRBD1. Losses at the gene ends were 6 bases for V and 0 bases for J; bases not matched to a gene: 5. The CDR3 covers 15 residues. The germline gives CDR1 SGHVS, CDR2 FQNEAQ. The CDR3 spells CASRQTGSSYNEQFF. In DNA form, the CDR3 reads TGTGCCAGCAGGCAGACAGGGAGCTCCTACAATGAGCAGTTCTTC.

In its sample, this clone was seen a few times. This chain uses TRBV7-9 with TRBJ2-7, with D possibly TRBD2 on 6 matching bases. Germline CDR1 is SEHNR and CDR2 is FQNEAQ (reference sequence). V gave up 2 bases and J gave up 6 bases, with 20 bases separating them. This CDR3 region has 16 residues. The CDR3 reads CASSLSPGLALPEQYF. CDR3 sequence (DNA): TGTGCCAGCAGCTTATCTCCGGGACTCGCCCTCCCCGAGCAGTACTTC.

The J gene is TRBJ1-1, the V gene TRBV11-2; D gene ambiguous. Trimming shortened V by 2 bases and J by 5 bases, and 15 bases separated the two germline ends. The germline CDR1 and CDR2 sequences are SGHAT and FQNNGV. This CDR3 is built from 15 residues. The CDR3 spells CASSLLLFAGTEAFF. The CDR3 DNA sequence: TGTGCCAGCAGCTTATTATTGTTCGCGGGAACTGAAGCTTTCTTT. Drawing the rest from reference TRBV11-2 and TRBJ1-1, the complete variable domain is EAGVAQSPRYKIIEKRQSVAFWCNPISGHATLYWYQQILGQGPKLLIQFQNNGVVDDSQLPKDRFSAERLKGVDSTLKIQPAKLEDSAVYLCASSLLLFAGTEAFFGQGTRLTVV.

Written as DNA, the CDR3 is TGTGCCAGTAGTGTCGGACTAGTTGGTTACTACGAGCAGTACTTC. Translated, it gives CASSVGLVGYYEQYF. The rearrangement uses TRBV19 and TRBJ2-7, with 7 bases identical to TRBD2. This CDR3 is 15 amino acids long. Germline CDR1 reads LNHDA; CDR2 reads SQIVND (reference sequence). Trimming took 5 bases from V and 3 from J; bases not matched to a gene: 10.

V is TRBV30 and J is TRBJ1-1; D might be TRBD1 (5 bases). Trimming removed 4 bases at V and 0 bases at J, with 6 bases between. CDR3 size: 12 residues. Germline CDR1 reads GTSNPN; CDR2 reads SVGIG (reference sequence). DNA of the CDR3: TGTGCCTGGAAGGGGATGAACACTGAAGCTTTCTTT. Protein: CAWKGMNTEAFF.